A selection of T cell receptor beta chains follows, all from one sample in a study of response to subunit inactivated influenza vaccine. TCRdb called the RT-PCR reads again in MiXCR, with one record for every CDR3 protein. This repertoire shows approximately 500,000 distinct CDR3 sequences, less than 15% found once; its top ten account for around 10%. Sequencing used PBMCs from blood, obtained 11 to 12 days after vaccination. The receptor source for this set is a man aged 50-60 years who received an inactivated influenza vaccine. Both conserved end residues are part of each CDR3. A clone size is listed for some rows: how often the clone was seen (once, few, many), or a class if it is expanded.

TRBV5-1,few,CASSLVMGPTTNEKLFF
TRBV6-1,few,CASRAGLAGGSSYNEQFF
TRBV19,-,CASSIGTGGVNSRLFF
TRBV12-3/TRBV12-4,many,CASSSGGSGANVLTF
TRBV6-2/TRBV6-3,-,CAAREGPYEQYF
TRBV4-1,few,CASSQRTGAGTGELFF
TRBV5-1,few,CASSRTTGRTPRYEQYF
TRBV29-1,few,CSAGQGLQNEQFF
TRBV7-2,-,CASSLAIGGANVLTF
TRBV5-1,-,CASSLAGQGVYNEQFF
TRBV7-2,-,CASSRAYSYEQYF
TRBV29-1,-,CSARNTEAFF
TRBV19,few,CASSRKTSGPQETQYF
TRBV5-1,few,CASSLPDRGNTEAFF
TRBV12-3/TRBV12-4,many,CASSSLPVETQYF
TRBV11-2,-,CASSSGSSGGITDTQYF
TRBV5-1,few,CASSLRYNEQFF
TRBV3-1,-,CASSPRTSGVYNEQFF
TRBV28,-,CASRRSGTEGNYGYTF
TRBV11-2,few,CASRSGTTEQFF
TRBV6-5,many,CASSYTQDLPHHNEQFF
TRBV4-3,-,CASSQVIQAGYEQYF
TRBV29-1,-,CTTDRGRGNEQFF
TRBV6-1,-,CASSETPGRITGELFF
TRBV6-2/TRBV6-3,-,CASSYIGVGNQPQHF
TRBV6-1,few,CASSIGTDSGNTIYF
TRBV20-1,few,CSARESGGGWKYEQYF
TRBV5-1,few,CASSIPGANTGELFF
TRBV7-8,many,CASSVGGTYEQYF
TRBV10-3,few,CAIRRGIIGEQYF
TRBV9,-,CASSIRQGGTDTQYF
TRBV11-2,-,CASSLQGGATEAFF
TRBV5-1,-,CASSAWTGGGELFF
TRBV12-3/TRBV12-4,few,CASRYGTLETEAFF